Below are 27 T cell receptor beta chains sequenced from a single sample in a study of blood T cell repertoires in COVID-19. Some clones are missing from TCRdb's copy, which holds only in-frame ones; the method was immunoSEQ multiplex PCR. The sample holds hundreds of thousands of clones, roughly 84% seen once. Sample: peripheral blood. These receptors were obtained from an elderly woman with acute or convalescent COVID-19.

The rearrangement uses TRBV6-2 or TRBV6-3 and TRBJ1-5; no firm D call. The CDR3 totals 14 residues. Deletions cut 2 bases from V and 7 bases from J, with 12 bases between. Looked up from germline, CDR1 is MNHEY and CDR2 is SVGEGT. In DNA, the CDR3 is TGTGCCAGCAGTTACCACATCTCCACCCAGCCCCAGCATTTT. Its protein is CASSYHISTQPQHF.

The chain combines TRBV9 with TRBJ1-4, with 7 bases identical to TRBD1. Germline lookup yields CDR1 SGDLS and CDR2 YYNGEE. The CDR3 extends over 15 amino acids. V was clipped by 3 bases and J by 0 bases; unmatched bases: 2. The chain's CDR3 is CASSAGTATNEKLFF. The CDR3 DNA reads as TGTGCCAGCAGCGCAGGGACAGCAACTAATGAAAAACTGTTTTTT.

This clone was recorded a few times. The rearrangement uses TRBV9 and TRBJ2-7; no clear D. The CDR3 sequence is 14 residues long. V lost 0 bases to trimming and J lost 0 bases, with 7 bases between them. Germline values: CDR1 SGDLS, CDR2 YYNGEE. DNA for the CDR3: TGTGCCAGCAGCGTAGATAGCAGCTCCTACGAGCAGTACTTC. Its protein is CASSVDSSSYEQYF.

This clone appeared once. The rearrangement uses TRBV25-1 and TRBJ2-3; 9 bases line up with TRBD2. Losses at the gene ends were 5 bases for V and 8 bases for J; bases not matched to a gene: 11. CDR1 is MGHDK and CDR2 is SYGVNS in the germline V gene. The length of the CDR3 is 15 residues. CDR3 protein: CASSLGGGAVGTQYF. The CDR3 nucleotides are TGTGCCAGCAGTCTTGGCGGGGGGGCCGTTGGTACGCAGTATTTT.

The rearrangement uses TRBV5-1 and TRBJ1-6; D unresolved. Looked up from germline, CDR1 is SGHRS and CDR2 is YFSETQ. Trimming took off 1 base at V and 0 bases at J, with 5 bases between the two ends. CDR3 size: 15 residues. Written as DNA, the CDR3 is TGCGCCAGCAGCTTGAGGAGCTCCTATAATTCACCCCTCCACTTT. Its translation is CASSLRSSYNSPLHF.

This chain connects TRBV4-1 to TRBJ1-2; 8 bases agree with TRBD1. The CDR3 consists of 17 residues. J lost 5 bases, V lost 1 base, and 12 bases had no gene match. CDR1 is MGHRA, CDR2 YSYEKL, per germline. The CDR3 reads CASSQGGRGRSGYGYTF. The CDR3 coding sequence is TGCGCCAGCAGCCAAGGAGGCAGGGGGCGATCGGGGTATGGCTACACCTTC.

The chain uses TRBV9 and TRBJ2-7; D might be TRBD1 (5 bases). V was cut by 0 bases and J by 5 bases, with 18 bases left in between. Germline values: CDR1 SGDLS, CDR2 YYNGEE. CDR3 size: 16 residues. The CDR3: CASSVGAGNLVDEQYF. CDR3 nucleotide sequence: TGTGCCAGCAGCGTAGGGGCAGGGAATCTGGTCGACGAGCAGTACTTC.

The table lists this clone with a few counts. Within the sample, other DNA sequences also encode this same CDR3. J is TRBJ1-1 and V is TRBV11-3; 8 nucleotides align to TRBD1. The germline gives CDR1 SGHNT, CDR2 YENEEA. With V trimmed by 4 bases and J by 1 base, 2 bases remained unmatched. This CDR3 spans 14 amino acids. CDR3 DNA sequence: TGTGCCAGCAGCTCCGGACAGGGGAACACTGAAGCTTTCTTT. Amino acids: CASSSGQGNTEAFF.

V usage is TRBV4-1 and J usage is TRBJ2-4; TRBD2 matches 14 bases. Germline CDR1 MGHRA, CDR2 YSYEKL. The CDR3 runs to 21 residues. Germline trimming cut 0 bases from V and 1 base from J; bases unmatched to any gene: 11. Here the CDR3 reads CASSQEPETSGGAVAKNIQYF. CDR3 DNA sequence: TGCGCCAGCAGCCAAGAGCCGGAGACTAGCGGGGGGGCCGTTGCCAAAAACATTCAGTACTTC.

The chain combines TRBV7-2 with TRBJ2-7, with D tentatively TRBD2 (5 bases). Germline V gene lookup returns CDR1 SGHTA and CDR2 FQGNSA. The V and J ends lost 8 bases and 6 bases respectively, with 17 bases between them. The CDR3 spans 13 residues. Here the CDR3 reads CASGLGDRGEQYF. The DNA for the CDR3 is TGTGCCAGCGGACTTGGGGATCGAGGCGAGCAGTACTTC. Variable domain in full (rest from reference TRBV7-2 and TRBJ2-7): GAGVSQSPSNKVTEKGKDVELRCDPISGHTALYWYRQSLGQGLEFLIYFQGNSAPDKSGLPSDRFSAERTGGSVSTLTIQRTQQEDSAVYLCASGLGDRGEQYFGPGTRLTVT.

This CDR3 is CASRTGVGQPQHF. In DNA form, the CDR3 reads TGCGCCAGCAGGACAGGGGTCGGTCAGCCCCAGCATTTT. The rearrangement joins TRBV5-1 to TRBJ1-5; 8 nucleotides align to TRBD1. Germline V lookup: CDR1 SGHRS, CDR2 YFSETQ. With 5 bases clipped from V and 6 bases from J, the junction kept 4 bases outside the gene matches. CDR3 length: 13 residues.

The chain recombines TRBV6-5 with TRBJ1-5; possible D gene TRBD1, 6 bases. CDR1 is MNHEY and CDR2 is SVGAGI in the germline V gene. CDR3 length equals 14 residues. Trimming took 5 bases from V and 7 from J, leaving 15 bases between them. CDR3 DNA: TGTGCCAGCAGTCAATACAGGGAAACGCAGCCCCAGCATTTT. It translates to CASSQYRETQPQHF.

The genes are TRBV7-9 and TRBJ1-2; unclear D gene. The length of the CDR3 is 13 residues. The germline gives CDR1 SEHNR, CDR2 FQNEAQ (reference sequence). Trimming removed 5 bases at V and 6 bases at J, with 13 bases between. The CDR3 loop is CASSPSGSDGYTF. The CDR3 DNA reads TGTGCCAGCAGCCCTTCGGGGAGTGATGGCTACACCTTC.

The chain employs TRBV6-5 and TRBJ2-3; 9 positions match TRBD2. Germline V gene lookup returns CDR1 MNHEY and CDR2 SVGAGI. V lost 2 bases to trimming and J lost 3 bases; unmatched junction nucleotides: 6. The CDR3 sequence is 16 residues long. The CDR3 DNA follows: TGTGCCAGCAGTTACGGTGCGGGGGGGCCAACAGATACGCAGTATTTT. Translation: CASSYGAGGPTDTQYF.

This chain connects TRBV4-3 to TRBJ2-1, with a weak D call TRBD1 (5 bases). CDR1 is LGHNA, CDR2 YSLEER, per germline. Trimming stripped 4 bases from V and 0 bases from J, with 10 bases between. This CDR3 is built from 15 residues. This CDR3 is CASSPTESSYNEQFF. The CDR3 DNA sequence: TGCGCCAGCAGCCCGACAGAGAGCTCCTACAATGAGCAGTTCTTC.

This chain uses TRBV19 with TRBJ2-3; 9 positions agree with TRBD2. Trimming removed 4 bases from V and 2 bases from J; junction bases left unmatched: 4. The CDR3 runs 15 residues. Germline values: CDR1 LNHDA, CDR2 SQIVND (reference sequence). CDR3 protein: CASSSLAGTTDTQYF. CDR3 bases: TGTGCCAGTAGTAGCCTAGCGGGGACCACAGATACGCAGTATTTT.

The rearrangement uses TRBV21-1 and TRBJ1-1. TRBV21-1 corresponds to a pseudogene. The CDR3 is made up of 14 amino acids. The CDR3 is CASSKDLGGTEAFF. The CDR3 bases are TGTGCCAGCAGCAAAGATTTGGGGGGCACTGAAGCTTTCTTT.

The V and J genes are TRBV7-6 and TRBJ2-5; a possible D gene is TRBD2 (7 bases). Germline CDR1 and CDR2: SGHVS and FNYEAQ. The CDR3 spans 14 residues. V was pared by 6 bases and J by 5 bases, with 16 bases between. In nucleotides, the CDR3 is TGTGCCAGCAGTTACCCGGGGGGCCAGGAGACCCAGTACTTC. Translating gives CASSYPGGQETQYF.

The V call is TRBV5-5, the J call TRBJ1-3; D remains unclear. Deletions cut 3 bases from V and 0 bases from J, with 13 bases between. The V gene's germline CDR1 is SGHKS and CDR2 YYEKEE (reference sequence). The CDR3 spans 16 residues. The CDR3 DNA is TGTGCCAGCAGCTCCGGGTCGGGAAACTCTGGAAACACCATATATTTT. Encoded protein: CASSSGSGNSGNTIYF. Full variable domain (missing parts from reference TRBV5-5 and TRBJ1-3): DAGVTQSPTHLIKTRGQQVTLRCSPISGHKSVSWYQQVLGQGPQFIFQYYEKEERGRGNFPDRFSARQFPNYSSELNVNALLLGDSALYLCASSSGSGNSGNTIYFGEGSWLTVV.

CDR3 sequence (DNA): TGTGCCAGCAGCTTAGGGTTACAGTATGAGCAGTTCTTC. It translates to CASSLGLQYEQFF. V is TRBV7-2 and J is TRBJ2-1; D ambiguous. The germline V and J ends were trimmed by 1 base and 8 bases, with 9 bases remaining between them. Germline V gene lookup returns CDR1 SGHTA and CDR2 FQGNSA. The CDR3 runs to 13 residues.

The chain's CDR3 is CASSRTGLAGELFF. The CDR3, as DNA: TGTGCCAGCAGTAGGACAGGGTTAGCCGGGGAGCTGTTTTTT. The chain links TRBV9 to TRBJ2-2; 8 bases fit TRBD1. Trimming removed 5 bases from V and 6 bases from J; junction bases left unmatched: 6. The CDR3 spans 14 residues. CDR1 SGDLS and CDR2 YYNGEE come from the germline V gene.

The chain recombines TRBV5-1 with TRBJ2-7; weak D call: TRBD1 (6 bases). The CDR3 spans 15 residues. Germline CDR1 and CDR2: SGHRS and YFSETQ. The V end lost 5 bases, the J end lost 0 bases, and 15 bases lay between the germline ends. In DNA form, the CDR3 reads TGCGCCAGCAGAAACAGGGCTGATAGCTCCTACGAGCAGTACTTC. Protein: CASRNRADSSYEQYF.

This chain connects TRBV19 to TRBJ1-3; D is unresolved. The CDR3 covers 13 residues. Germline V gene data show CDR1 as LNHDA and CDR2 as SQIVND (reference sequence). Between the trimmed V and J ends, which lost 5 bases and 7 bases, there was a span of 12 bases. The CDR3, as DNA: TGTGCCAGTAGTGACCGACAACAGAACACCATATATTTT. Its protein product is CASSDRQQNTIYF.

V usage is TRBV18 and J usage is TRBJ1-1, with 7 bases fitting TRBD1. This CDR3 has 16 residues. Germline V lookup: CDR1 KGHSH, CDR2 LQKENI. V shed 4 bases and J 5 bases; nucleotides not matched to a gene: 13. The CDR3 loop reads CASSLKTGTERTEAFF. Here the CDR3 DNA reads TGTGCCAGCTCACTAAAGACCGGGACAGAGAGGACTGAAGCTTTCTTT.

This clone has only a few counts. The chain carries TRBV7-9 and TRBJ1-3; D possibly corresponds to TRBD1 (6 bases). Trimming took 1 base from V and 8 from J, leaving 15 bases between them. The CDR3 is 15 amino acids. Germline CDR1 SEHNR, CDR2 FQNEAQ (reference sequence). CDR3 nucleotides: TGTGCCAGCAGCTTAGACACAGGGATGGGGTACACCATATATTTT. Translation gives CASSLDTGMGYTIYF. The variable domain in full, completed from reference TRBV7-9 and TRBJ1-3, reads DTGVSQNPRHKITKRGQNVTFRCDPISEHNRLYWYRQTLGQGPEFLTYFQNEAQLEKSRLLSDRFSAERPKGSFSTLEIQRTEQGDSAMYLCASSLDTGMGYTIYFGEGSWLTVV.

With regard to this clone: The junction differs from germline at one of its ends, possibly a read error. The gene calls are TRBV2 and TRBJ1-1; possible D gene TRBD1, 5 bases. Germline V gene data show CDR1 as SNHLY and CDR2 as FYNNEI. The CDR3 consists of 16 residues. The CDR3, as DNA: TGTGCCAGCAGTAAAGCCCCCCCGACAGCGAACACTGAAGCTTTCTTT. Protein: CASSKAPPTANTEAFF. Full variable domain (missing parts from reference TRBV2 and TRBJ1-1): EPEVTQTPSHQVTQMGQEVILRCVPISNHLYFYWYRQILGQKVEFLVSFYNNEISEKSEIFDDQFSVERPDGSNFTLKIRSTKLEDSAMYFCASSKAPPTANTEAFFGQGTRLTVV.

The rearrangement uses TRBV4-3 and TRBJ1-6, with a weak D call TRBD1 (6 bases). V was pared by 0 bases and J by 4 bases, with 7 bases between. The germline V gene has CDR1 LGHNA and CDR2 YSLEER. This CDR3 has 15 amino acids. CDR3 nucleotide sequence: TGCGCCAGCAGCCAAGAGCAGGGGTATAATTCACCCCTCCACTTT. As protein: CASSQEQGYNSPLHF.